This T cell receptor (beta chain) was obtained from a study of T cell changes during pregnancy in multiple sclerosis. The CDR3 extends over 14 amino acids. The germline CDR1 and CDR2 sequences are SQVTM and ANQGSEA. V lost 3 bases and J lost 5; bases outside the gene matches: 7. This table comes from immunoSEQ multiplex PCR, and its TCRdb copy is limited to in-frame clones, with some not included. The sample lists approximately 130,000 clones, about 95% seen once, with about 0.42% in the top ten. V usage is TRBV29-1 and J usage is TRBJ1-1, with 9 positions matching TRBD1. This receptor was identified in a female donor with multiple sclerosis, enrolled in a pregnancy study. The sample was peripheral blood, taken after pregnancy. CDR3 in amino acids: CSVDLDRGRTEAFF. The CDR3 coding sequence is TGCAGCGTTGATCTGGACAGGGGAAGGACTGAAGCTTTCTTT.